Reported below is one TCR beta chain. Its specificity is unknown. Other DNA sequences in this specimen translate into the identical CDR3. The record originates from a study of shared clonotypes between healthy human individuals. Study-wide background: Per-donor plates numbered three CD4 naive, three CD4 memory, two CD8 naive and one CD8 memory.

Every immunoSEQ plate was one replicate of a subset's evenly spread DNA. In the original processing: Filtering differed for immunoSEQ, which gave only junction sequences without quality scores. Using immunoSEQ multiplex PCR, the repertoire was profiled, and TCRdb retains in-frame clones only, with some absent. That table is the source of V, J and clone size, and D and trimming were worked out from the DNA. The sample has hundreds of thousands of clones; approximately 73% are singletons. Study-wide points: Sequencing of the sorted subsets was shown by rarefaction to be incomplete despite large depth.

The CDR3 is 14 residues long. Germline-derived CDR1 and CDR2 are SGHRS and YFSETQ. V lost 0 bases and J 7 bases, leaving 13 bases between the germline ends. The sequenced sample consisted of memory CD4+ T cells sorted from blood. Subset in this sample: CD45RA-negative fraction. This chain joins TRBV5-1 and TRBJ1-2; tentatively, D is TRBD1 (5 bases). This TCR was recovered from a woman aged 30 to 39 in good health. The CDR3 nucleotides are TGCGCCAGCAGCTTGGCCGGGCAGGGAGTTGGCTACACCTTC. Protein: CASSLAGQGVGYTF.